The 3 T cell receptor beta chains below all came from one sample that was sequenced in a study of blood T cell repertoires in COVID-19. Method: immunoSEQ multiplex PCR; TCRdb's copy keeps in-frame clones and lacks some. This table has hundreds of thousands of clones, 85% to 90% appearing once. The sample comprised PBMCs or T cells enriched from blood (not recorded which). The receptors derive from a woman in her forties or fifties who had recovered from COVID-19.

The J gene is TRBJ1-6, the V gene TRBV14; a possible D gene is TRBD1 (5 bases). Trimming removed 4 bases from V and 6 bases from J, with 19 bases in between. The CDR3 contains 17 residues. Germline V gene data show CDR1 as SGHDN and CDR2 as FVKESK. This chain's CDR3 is CASSPLRASSGNSPLHF. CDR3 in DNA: TGTGCCAGCAGCCCCCTCAGGGCTTCCTCGGGTAATTCACCCCTCCACTTT.

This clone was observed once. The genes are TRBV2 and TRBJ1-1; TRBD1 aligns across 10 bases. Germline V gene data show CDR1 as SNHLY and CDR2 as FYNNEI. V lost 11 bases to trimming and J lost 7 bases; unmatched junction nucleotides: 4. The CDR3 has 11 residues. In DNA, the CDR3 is TGTGCCGGCGGGACAGGGGTTGAAGCTTTCTTT. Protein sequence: CAGGTGVEAFF.

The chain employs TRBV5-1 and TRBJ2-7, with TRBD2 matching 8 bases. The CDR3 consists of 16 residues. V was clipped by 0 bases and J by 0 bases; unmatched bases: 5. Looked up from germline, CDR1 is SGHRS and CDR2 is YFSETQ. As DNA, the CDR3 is TGCGCCAGCAGCTTGGGGCCGAGCGGGAGCTCCTACGAGCAGTACTTC. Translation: CASSLGPSGSSYEQYF.